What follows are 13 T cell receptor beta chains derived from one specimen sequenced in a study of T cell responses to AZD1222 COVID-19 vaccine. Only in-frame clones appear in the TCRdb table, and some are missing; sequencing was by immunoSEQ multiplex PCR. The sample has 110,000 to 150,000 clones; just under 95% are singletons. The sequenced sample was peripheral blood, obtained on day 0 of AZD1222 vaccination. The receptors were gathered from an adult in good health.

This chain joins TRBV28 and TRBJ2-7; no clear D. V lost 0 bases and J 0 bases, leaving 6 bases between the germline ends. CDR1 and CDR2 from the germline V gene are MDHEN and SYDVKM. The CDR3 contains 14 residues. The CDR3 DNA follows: TGTGCCAGCAGTTTATGGGACCACTCCTACGAGCAGTACTTC. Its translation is CASSLWDHSYEQYF.

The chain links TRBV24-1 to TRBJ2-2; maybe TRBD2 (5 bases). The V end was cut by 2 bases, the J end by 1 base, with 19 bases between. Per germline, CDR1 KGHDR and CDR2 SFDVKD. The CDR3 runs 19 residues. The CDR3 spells CATSDSPPSSGRNTGELFF. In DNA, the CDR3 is TGTGCCACCAGTGATTCGCCTCCTTCAAGCGGCAGGAACACCGGGGAGCTGTTTTTT.

DNA of the CDR3: TGTGCCACCAGCAGAATTCGGACAGGTGCCGTCTATGGCTACACCTTC. This gives the protein CATSRIRTGAVYGYTF. V and J are TRBV15 and TRBJ1-2, with TRBD1 identical over 7 bases. This CDR3 has 16 amino acids. The germline gives CDR1 LNHNV, CDR2 YYDKDF (reference sequence). J lost 4 bases, V lost 2 bases, and 10 bases had no gene match.

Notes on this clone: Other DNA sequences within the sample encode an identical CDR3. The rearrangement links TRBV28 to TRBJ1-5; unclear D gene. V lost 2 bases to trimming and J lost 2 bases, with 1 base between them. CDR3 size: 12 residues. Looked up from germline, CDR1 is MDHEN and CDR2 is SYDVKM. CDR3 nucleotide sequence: TGTGCCAGCAGTTTAGGCAATCAGCCCCAGCATTTT. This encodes CASSLGNQPQHF.

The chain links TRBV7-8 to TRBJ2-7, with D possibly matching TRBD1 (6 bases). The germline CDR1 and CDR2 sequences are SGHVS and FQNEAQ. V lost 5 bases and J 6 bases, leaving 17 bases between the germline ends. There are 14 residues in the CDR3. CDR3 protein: CASSLRGASSEQYF. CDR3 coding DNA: TGTGCCAGCAGCCTCAGGGGCGCCAGCAGCGAGCAGTACTTC.

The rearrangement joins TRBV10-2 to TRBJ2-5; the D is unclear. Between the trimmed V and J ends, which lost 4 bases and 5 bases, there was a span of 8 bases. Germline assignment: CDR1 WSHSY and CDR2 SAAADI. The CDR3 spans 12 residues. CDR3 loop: CASSGNGETQYF. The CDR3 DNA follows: TGCGCCAGCAGTGGGAACGGGGAGACCCAGTACTTC.

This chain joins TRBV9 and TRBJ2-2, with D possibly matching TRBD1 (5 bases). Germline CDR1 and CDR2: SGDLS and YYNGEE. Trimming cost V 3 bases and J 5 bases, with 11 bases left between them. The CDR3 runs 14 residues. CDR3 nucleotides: TGTGCCAGCAGCGCCATGACAGTAACCGGGGAGCTGTTTTTT. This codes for CASSAMTVTGELFF. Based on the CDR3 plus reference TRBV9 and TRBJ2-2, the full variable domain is DSGVTQTPKHLITATGQRVTLRCSPRSGDLSVYWYQQSLDQGLQFLIQYYNGEERAKGNILERFSAQQFPDLHSELNLSSLELGDSALYFCASSAMTVTGELFFGEGSRLTVL.

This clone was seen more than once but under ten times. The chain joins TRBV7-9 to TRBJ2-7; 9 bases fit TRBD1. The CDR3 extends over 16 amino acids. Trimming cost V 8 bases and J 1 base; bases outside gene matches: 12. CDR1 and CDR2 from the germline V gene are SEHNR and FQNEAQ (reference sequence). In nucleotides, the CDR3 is TGTGCCAGCGCCCGGGGACAGGGACTCGGATCCTACGAGCAGTACTTC. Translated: CASARGQGLGSYEQYF. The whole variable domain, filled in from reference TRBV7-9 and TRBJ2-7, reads DTGVSQNPRHKITKRGQNVTFRCDPISEHNRLYWYRQTLGQGPEFLTYFQNEAQLEKSRLLSDRFSAERPKGSFSTLEIQRTEQGDSAMYLCASARGQGLGSYEQYFGPGTRLTVT.

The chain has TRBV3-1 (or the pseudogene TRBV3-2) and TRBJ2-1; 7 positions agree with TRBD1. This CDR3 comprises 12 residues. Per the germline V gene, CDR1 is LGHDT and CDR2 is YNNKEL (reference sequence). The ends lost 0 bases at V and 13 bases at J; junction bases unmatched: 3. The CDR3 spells CASSQEGQPQFF. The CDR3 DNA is TGTGCCAGCAGCCAAGAGGGACAGCCTCAGTTCTTC.

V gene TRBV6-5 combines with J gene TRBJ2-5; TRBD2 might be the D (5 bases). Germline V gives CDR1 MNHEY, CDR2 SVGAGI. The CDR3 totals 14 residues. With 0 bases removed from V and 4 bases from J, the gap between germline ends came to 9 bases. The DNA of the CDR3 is TGTGCCAGCAGTTACTCGAGCCGGGGAGAGACCCAGTACTTC. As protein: CASSYSSRGETQYF.

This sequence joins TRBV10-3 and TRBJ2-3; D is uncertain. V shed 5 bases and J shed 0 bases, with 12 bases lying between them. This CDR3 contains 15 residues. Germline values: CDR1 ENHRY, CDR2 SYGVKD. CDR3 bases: TGTGCCATCAGTCCCCTTTCGAGTAGCACAGATACGCAGTATTTT. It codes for CAISPLSSSTDTQYF.

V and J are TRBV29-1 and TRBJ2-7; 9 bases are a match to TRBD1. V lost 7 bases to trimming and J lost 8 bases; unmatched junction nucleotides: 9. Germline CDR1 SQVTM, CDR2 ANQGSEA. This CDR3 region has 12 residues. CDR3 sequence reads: CSAPGDRDKQYF. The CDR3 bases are TGCAGCGCCCCCGGGGACAGGGATAAGCAGTACTTC.

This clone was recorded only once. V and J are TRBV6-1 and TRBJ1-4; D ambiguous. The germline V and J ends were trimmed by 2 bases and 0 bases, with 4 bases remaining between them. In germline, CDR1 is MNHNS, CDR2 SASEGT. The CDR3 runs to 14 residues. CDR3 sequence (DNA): TGTGCCAGCAGTGAAACGACAACTAATGAAAAACTGTTTTTT. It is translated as CASSETTTNEKLFF.